What follows is one TCR beta chain and its context. Its matching antigen is unknown. This specimen comes from a study of cytotoxic CD8 clonotypes in ibrutinib-treated CLL. Study information: Treatment had run for a median about twelve months, range 6 to 36, when response samples were taken. Study findings and constraints: Treatment saw public clonotypes, which were uncommon, either contract or stay stable. Clonality, elevated at ibrutinib response, dropped back toward baseline at progression.

Method: immunoSEQ multiplex PCR; TCRdb's copy keeps in-frame clones and lacks some. Of roughly 24,000 clones in the sample, 78% are singletons; the top ten hold around 8.1%. Between the trimmed V and J ends, which lost 1 base and 6 bases, there was a span of 8 bases. Germline-derived CDR1 and CDR2 are SGHAT and FQNNGV. The CDR3 is made up of 13 amino acids. This clonotype originated in a human donor with chronic lymphocytic leukemia. The chain joins TRBV11-2 to TRBJ2-3; D possibly uses TRBD1 or TRBD2 (5 bases each). The material was PBMCs, obtained before ibrutinib treatment. CDR3 sequence reads: CASSLGGMDTQYF. The CDR3 DNA is TGTGCCAGCAGCTTAGGGGGGATGGATACGCAGTATTTT.